This passage covers 25 T cell receptor beta chains from one sample sequenced in a study of control samples from healthy donors and cancer patients. Assay used: immunoSEQ multiplex PCR; TCRdb lists only in-frame clones, some missing. The sample has about 3,600 clones; 60% to 80% are singletons. The sequenced sample consisted of formalin-fixed, paraffin-embedded tissue. Source of these receptors: a female donor with melanoma.

This chain connects TRBV2 to TRBJ2-7; 10 bases are a match to TRBD1. The CDR3 loop spans 12 amino acids. With V trimmed by 10 bases and J by 7 bases, 7 bases remained unmatched. Germline V gene lookup returns CDR1 SNHLY and CDR2 FYNNEI. The CDR3 sequence is CATRTGGKEQYF. CDR3 nucleotide sequence: TGTGCCACCAGGACAGGGGGAAAGGAGCAGTACTTC.

This clone is categorized as large. The V gene is TRBV4-1, the J gene TRBJ2-1; no clear D. Per germline, CDR1 MGHRA and CDR2 YSYEKL. The ends were cut back, 4 bases at V and 5 bases at J, with 9 bases in the middle. The CDR3 has 13 residues. The CDR3 DNA sequence: TGCGCCAGCAGCCGTATATGGGACAATGAGCAGTTCTTC. Amino acids: CASSRIWDNEQFF.

CDR3 sequence (DNA): TGTGCCAGCTCAGCCACAGGGGGCTCTGGAAACACCATATATTTT. Protein sequence: CASSATGGSGNTIYF. The chain joins TRBV18 to TRBJ1-3; TRBD1 agrees at 8 bases. The germline gives CDR1 KGHSH, CDR2 LQKENI. The length of the CDR3 is 15 residues. After removal of 5 bases from V and 0 bases from J, the junction contained 3 bases not matched to a gene.

The rearrangement links TRBV5-4 to TRBJ2-1; D is undetermined. V lost 0 bases, J lost 5 bases, and 9 bases lay in between. Looked up from germline, CDR1 is SGHNT and CDR2 is YYREEE (reference sequence). This CDR3 spans 14 amino acids. Here the CDR3 DNA reads TGTGCCAGCAGCTTGGGACACCGGAACAATGAGCAGTTCTTC. Amino acid sequence: CASSLGHRNNEQFF.

As regards this clone: Compared with germline, one end of the junction differs, possibly owing to a read error. Other DNA variants within this sample encode the same CDR3. V usage is TRBV7-2 and J usage is TRBJ1-4, with a weak D call TRBD1 (6 bases). From germline, CDR1 is SGHTA and CDR2 FQGNSA. This CDR3 has 14 residues. CDR3: CASSPRGAGEKLFF. The DNA for the CDR3 is TGTGCTAGCAGCCCCCGGGGGGCTGGGGAAAAACTGTTTTTT. The whole variable domain, remainder taken from reference TRBV7-2 and TRBJ1-4, is GAGVSQSPSNKVTEKGKDVELRCDPISGHTALYWYRQSLGQGLEFLIYFQGNSAPDKSGLPSDRFSAERTGGSVSTLTIQRTQQEDSAVYLCASSPRGAGEKLFFGSGTQLSVL.

V and J are TRBV2 and TRBJ2-3; unclear D gene. Germline CDR1 and CDR2: SNHLY and FYNNEI. The ends were cut back, 3 bases at V and 2 bases at J, with 15 bases in the middle. The CDR3 loop spans 16 amino acids. As DNA, the CDR3 is TGTGCCAGCAGTGATCCGGCGGCTGGGGTCACAGATACGCAGTATTTT. The encoded protein is CASSDPAAGVTDTQYF. Drawing the rest from reference TRBV2 and TRBJ2-3, the complete variable domain is EPEVTQTPSHQVTQMGQEVILRCVPISNHLYFYWYRQILGQKVEFLVSFYNNEISEKSEIFDDQFSVERPDGSNFTLKIRSTKLEDSAMYFCASSDPAAGVTDTQYFGPGTRLTVL.

This sequence joins TRBV6-5 and TRBJ2-1; TRBD2 agrees at 8 bases. In germline, CDR1 is MNHEY, CDR2 SVGAGI. Trimming at V came to 10 bases and at J to 8 bases, leaving 10 bases not matched to a gene. This CDR3 is 13 amino acids long. This chain's CDR3 is CATARLARDEQFF. DNA of the CDR3: TGTGCCACCGCCAGACTAGCGAGGGATGAGCAGTTCTTC.

The rearrangement links TRBV5-6 to TRBJ2-3; 8 nucleotides match TRBD2. The CDR3 covers 16 residues. V lost 2 bases to trimming and J lost 4 bases; unmatched junction nucleotides: 9. Germline assignment: CDR1 SGHDT and CDR2 YYEEEE. CDR3 sequence: CASSFGLTSVADTQYF. In DNA form, the CDR3 reads TGTGCCAGCAGCTTTGGCCTGACTAGCGTTGCAGATACGCAGTATTTT.

J is TRBJ2-5 and V is TRBV4-2, with no clear D. CDR3 length: 14 amino acids. The germline CDR1 and CDR2 sequences are LGHNA and YNFKEQ. The ends were cut back, 0 bases at V and 9 bases at J, with 14 bases in the middle. The CDR3: CASSQDLARSPQYF. CDR3 DNA sequence: TGTGCCAGCAGCCAAGATCTGGCCCGGTCGCCCCAGTACTTC.

As for this clone: At one end the junction does not follow the germline gene, possibly because of a read error. V usage is TRBV30 and J usage is TRBJ2-7; maybe TRBD1 (6 bases). Germline CDR1 and CDR2: GTSNPN and SVGIG (reference sequence). The CDR3 is 11 residues long. The CDR3: CAWSVRDTIHF. The CDR3 nucleotides are TGTGCCTGGAGTGTCCGGGACACAATTCACTTC.

This chain joins TRBV6-6 and TRBJ2-7, with D possibly TRBD1 on 5 matching bases. Germline V CDR1 and CDR2: MNHNY, SVGAGI (reference sequence). The CDR3 has 15 amino acids. Trimming cost V 0 bases and J 4 bases, with 13 bases left between them. CDR3: CASSYSNLQGYEQYF. CDR3 sequence (DNA): TGTGCCAGCAGTTACTCGAATTTGCAGGGATACGAGCAGTACTTC.

V is TRBV21-1 and J is TRBJ2-7; the tabulated D call, TRBD1, remains unverified against the DNA. TRBV21-1 is flagged as a pseudogene. The CDR3 contains 14 residues. CDR3 amino acids: CASGLQVGSHEQYF. For the CDR3, the DNA is TGTGCCAGCGGGTTACAGGTCGGGTCTCACGAGCAGTACTTC.

This chain joins TRBV6-6 and TRBJ2-5; D is possibly TRBD1 or TRBD2 (5 bases each). The CDR3 contains 13 residues. CDR1 and CDR2 from the germline V gene are MNHNY and SVGAGI (reference sequence). The V end lost 5 bases, the J end lost 2 bases, and 9 bases lay between the germline ends. CDR3: CASSTGPQETQYF. In DNA, the CDR3 is TGTGCCAGCAGTACGGGACCACAAGAGACCCAGTACTTC.

The chain is built from TRBV28 and TRBJ2-5; no definite D call. The ends were cut back, 5 bases at V and 5 bases at J, with 12 bases in the middle. The CDR3 is 13 residues long. The germline CDR1 and CDR2 sequences are MDHEN and SYDVKM. This CDR3 is CASSPGRWETQYF. The CDR3 DNA reads TGTGCCAGCAGTCCCGGTAGATGGGAGACCCAGTACTTC.

The chain joins TRBV15 to TRBJ2-5; TRBD1 aligns across 8 bases. This CDR3 region has 16 residues. CDR1 and CDR2 from the germline V gene are LNHNV and YYDKDF (reference sequence). Losses at the gene ends were 5 bases for V and 5 bases for J; bases not matched to a gene: 13. Here the CDR3 DNA reads TGTGCCACCAGCCCAGGGGTACAGGGGGTTCGGGAGACCCAGTACTTC. As protein: CATSPGVQGVRETQYF.

This clone occurred a few times. The CDR3 bases are TGTGCCAGCAGTCCAAAAGGGACTGAAGCTTTCTTT. Its protein product is CASSPKGTEAFF. This sequence joins TRBV27 and TRBJ1-1, with unresolved D. Trimming took off 5 bases at V and 5 bases at J, with 9 bases between the two ends. The CDR3 spans 12 residues. The germline CDR1 and CDR2 sequences are MNHEY and SMNVEV (reference sequence).

The chain combines TRBV28 with TRBJ2-5; no firm D call. CDR1 and CDR2 from the germline V gene are MDHEN and SYDVKM. The V and J ends lost 3 bases and 7 bases respectively, with 6 bases between them. This CDR3 spans 11 amino acids. CDR3 amino acids: CASSFSATQYF. CDR3 in DNA: TGTGCCAGCAGTTTTAGTGCGACCCAGTACTTC.

This chain uses TRBV28 with TRBJ1-5; 8 bases are shared with TRBD1. The V and J ends lost 2 bases and 2 bases, in that order; junction bases with no gene match: 2. CDR3 length: 15 amino acids. Germline CDR1 is MDHEN and CDR2 is SYDVKM. As DNA, the CDR3 is TGTGCCAGCAGTTTACAGGGGGCGCGCAATCAGCCCCAGCATTTT. Translating it yields CASSLQGARNQPQHF.

The chain recombines TRBV12-5 with TRBJ2-7; a possible D gene is TRBD2 (5 bases). Between the trimmed V and J ends, which lost 2 bases and 3 bases, there was a span of 11 bases. CDR1 is LGHNT and CDR2 is FRNRAP in the germline V gene. The CDR3 runs to 14 residues. The CDR3 DNA is TGTGCTAGTGGTTTGAACCCCCGGGGCTACGAGCAGTACTTC. It specifies CASGLNPRGYEQYF.

The genes are TRBV9 and TRBJ2-2, with 8 bases fitting TRBD1. This CDR3 has 15 amino acids. Trimming cost V 4 bases and J 7 bases; bases outside gene matches: 9. Germline V gives CDR1 SGDLS, CDR2 YYNGEE. The CDR3 nucleotides are TGTGCCAGCAGCCCCAGACAGGGGATGGACGGGGAGCTGTTTTTT. Its translation is CASSPRQGMDGELFF.

To note about this clone: The limits of the CDR3 on the DNA are not certain, so only TCRdb's listed CDR3 is given. The J gene is TRBJ2-5, the V gene TRBV21-1; the table's D call TRBD2 went unverified against the DNA. TRBV21-1 is a recognized pseudogene. The CDR3 spans 16 amino acids, including both terminal residues. This CDR3 is CASSKQVAGGSETQYF.

This clone was picked up a small number of times. The rearrangement links TRBV9 to TRBJ1-1; possible D gene TRBD1, 6 bases. V was pared by 4 bases and J by 7 bases, with 17 bases between. CDR1 and CDR2 from the germline V gene are SGDLS and YYNGEE. The CDR3 extends over 14 amino acids. This CDR3 is CASSPHLKDSEAFF. CDR3 bases: TGTGCCAGCAGCCCCCACCTGAAGGACAGTGAAGCTTTCTTT.

This clone was picked up a small number of times. Other nucleotide sequences from this sample produce the same CDR3. This sequence joins TRBV28 and TRBJ2-3; tentative D call: TRBD2 (6 bases). Germline CDR1 reads MDHEN; CDR2 reads SYDVKM. V lost 5 bases and J lost 1, with 13 bases in between. This CDR3 has 15 amino acids. Here the CDR3 DNA reads TGTGCCAGCAGTAACCGGGACTCCGGCACAGATACGCAGTATTTT. Protein product: CASSNRDSGTDTQYF.

In its sample, this clone was seen a few times. The gene calls are TRBV19 and TRBJ2-3; 9 nucleotides line up with TRBD1. The germline CDR1 and CDR2 sequences are LNHDA and SQIVND (reference sequence). The CDR3 consists of 14 residues. After removal of 5 bases from V and 4 bases from J, the junction contained 4 bases not matched to a gene. The DNA for the CDR3 is TGTGCCAGTAGTTCGGACAGGGGCGCAGATACGCAGTATTTT. Translation gives CASSSDRGADTQYF.

This rearrangement joins TRBV7-2 to TRBJ2-7; D may be TRBD2 (5 bases). This CDR3 is 15 amino acids long. Germline CDR1 is SGHTA and CDR2 is FQGNSA. Trimming stripped 1 base from V and 0 bases from J, with 10 bases between. The CDR3 spells CASSLVDYTSYEQYF. The CDR3 region has the DNA TGTGCCAGCAGCTTAGTCGACTACACCTCCTACGAGCAGTACTTC.